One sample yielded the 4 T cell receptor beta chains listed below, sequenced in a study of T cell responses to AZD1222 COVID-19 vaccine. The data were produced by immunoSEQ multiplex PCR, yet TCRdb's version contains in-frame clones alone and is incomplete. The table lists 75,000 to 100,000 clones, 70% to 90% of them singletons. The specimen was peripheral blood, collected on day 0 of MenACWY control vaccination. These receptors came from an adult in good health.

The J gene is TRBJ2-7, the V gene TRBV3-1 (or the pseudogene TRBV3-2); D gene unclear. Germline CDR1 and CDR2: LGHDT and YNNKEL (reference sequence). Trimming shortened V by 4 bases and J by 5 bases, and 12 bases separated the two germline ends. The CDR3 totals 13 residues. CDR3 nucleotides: TGTGCCAGCAGCCCTGCCGGTGGTGACGAGCAGTACTTC. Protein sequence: CASSPAGGDEQYF.

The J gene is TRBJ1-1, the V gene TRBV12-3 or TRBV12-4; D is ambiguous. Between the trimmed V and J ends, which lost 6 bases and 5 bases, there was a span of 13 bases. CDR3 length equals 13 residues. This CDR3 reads CASSLERRTEAFF. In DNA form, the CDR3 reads TGTGCCAGCAGCCTTGAGAGGCGGACTGAAGCTTTCTTT.

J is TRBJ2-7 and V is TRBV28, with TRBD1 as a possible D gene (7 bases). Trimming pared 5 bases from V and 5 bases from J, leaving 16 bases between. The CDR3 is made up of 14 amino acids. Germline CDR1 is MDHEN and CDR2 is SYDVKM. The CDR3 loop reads CASSTLLRGDEQYF. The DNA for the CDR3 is TGTGCCAGCAGTACCCTTCTCAGGGGGGACGAGCAGTACTTC.

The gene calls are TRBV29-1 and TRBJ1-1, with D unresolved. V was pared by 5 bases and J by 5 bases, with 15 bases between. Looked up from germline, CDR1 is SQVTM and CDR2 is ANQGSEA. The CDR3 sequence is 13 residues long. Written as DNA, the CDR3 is TGCAGCGTTTCCCATCAGACTTATACTGAAGCTTTCTTT. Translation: CSVSHQTYTEAFF.